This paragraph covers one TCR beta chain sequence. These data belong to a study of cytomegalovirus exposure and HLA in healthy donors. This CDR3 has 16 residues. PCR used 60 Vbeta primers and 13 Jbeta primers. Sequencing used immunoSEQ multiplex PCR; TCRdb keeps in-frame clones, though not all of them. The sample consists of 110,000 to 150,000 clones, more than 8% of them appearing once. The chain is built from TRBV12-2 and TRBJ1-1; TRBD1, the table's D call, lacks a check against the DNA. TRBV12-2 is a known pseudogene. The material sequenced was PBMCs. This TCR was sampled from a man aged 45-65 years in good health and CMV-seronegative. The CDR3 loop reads CASRLTPTGLNTEAFF. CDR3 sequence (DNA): TGTGCAAGTCGCTTAACCCCGACAGGGCTGAACACTGAAGCTTTCTTT.